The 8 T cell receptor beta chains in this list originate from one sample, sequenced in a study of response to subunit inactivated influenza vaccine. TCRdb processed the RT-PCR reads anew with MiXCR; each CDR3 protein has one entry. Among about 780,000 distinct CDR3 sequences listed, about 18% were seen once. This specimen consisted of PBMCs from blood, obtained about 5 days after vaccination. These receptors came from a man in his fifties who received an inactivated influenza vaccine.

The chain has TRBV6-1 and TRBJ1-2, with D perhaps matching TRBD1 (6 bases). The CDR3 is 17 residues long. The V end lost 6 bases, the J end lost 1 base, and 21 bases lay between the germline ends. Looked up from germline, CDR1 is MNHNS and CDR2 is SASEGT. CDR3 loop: CASSPKSNRANNYGYTF. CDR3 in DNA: TGTGCCAGCAGCCCAAAATCAAACAGGGCTAATAACTATGGCTACACCTTC.

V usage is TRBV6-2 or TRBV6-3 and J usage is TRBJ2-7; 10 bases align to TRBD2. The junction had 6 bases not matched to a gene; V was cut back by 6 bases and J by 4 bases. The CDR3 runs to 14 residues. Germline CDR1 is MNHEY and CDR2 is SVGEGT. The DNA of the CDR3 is TGTGCCAGCAGGACCGGGACTAGCGCATACGAGCAGTACTTC. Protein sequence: CASRTGTSAYEQYF.

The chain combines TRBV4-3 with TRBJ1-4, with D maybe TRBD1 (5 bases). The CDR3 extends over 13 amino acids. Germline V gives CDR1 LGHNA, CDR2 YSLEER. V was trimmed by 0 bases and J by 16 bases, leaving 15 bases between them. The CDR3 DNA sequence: TGCGCCAGCAGCCAAGATCTGCAGGGCCGTAAGTTTTTT. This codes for CASSQDLQGRKFF.

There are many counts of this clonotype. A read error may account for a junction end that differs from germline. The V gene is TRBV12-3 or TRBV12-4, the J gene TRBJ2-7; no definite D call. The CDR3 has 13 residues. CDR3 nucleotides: TGTGCCAGCAGCTTAGGCCAGAACTACGAGCAGTACTTC. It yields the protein CASSLGQNYEQYF.

The CDR3 sequence: CASSQDSGGNEQFF. Written as DNA, the CDR3 is TGCGCCAGCAGCCAAGATTCAGGCGGGAATGAGCAGTTCTTC. The chain has TRBV4-3 and TRBJ2-1, with D maybe TRBD2 (5 bases). CDR3 size: 14 residues. The V end was cut by 0 bases, the J end by 7 bases, with 10 bases between. The V gene's germline CDR1 is LGHNA and CDR2 YSLEER.

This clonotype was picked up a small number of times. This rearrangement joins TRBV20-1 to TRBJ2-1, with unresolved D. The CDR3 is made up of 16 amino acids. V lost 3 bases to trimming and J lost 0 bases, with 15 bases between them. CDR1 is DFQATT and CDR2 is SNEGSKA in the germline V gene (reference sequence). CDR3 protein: CSARLDGKGSYNEQFF. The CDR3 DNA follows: TGCAGTGCTAGGTTGGACGGAAAGGGCTCCTACAATGAGCAGTTCTTC.

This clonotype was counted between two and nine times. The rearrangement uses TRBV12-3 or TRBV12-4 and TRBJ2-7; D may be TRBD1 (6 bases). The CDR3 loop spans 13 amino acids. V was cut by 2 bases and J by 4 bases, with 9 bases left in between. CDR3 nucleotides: TGTGCCAGCAGTTTACACAGGGATTACGAGCAGTACTTC. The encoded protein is CASSLHRDYEQYF.

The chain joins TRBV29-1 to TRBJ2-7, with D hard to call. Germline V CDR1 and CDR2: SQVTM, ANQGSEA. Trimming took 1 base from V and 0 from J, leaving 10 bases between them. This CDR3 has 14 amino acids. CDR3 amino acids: CSVEVARSSYEQYF. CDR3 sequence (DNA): TGCAGCGTTGAAGTTGCTAGGAGCTCCTACGAGCAGTACTTC.